The following is a T cell receptor beta chain sequence with its context. What it recognizes is unknown. The primer mix had 60 Vbeta and 13 Jbeta primers. Produced via immunoSEQ multiplex PCR; TCRdb's table is partial and in-frame only. There are around 200,000 clones in the sample; approximately 82% occur only once, and roughly 1.2% lies in the top ten. The CDR3 has 15 residues. CDR1 is LNHNV, CDR2 YYDKDF, per germline (reference sequence). The V segment lost 1 base and the J segment 3 bases; nucleotides outside the gene matches: 4. Nominally healthy donors provided the samples, though records likely missed some immune exposures. This sample is drawn from a study of cytomegalovirus exposure and HLA in healthy donors. Study-wide context: Ancestry clustering placed 70% to 90% of 300 to 400 genotyped donors in the Caucasian-associated cluster. Study observations and caveats: The majority of TCR sequences were rare, yet some public TCRs appeared in many donors.

Source material: PBMCs. The chain employs TRBV15 and TRBJ2-7; 9 nucleotides align to TRBD1. This TCR was recovered from a girl aged 2 to 9 in good health and CMV-seropositive. The CDR3 DNA is TGTGCCACCAGCAGAGCCGGGACAGGGAGCTACGAGCAGTACTTC. It codes for CATSRAGTGSYEQYF.